This T cell receptor beta chain was profiled in a study of response to subunit inactivated influenza vaccine. General observations from the study: It was the authors' suggestion that each seasonal influenza vaccination recruits few new T cells.

Concerning this clonotype: The antigen is unknown.

TCRdb called the RT-PCR reads again in MiXCR, with one record for every CDR3 protein. The sample includes 450,000 to 600,000 distinct CDR3 sequences, around 8% of them seen just once. This TCR derives from a man between 50 and 75 years old who received an inactivated influenza vaccine. The material was PBMCs from blood, obtained less than 25 months after vaccination.

The chain's CDR3 is CASSQGGSGTGYHF. CDR3 DNA sequence: TGTGCCAGCAGCCAGGGGGGCTCCGGGACAGGCTACCATTTT. The genes are TRBV4-2 and TRBJ1-5; 8 positions match TRBD1. Trimming cost V 3 bases and J 16 bases; bases outside gene matches: 14. From germline, CDR1 is LGHNA and CDR2 YNFKEQ. The CDR3 consists of 14 residues.